The 21 T cell receptor beta chains listed next were all sequenced from one sample in a study of beta chain features in type 1 diabetes. These receptors have no known antigen. Sequenced material consisted of expressed TCRB transcripts (all of the isolated RNA was reverse transcribed). Some clones are missing from TCRdb's copy, which holds only in-frame ones; the method was immunoSEQ multiplex PCR. The sample has 53,000 or so clones; about 60% are singletons. Study-level points and caveats: Patients with Type 1 diabetes showed moderately but significantly shorter TCRB CDR3s in all four CD4+ subsets.

The sample was stem cell memory CD4+ T cells from blood. These TCRs come from a woman aged 25-40 years with type 1 diabetes.

This clone was seen a single time. This chain connects TRBV28 to TRBJ2-7; 7 bases match TRBD1. J lost 1 base, V lost 6 bases, and 9 bases had no gene match. CDR3 size: 15 residues. In germline, CDR1 is MDHEN, CDR2 SYDVKM. CDR3 DNA: TGTGCCAGCAGCGCCCCGGGACAGACTTCCTACGAGCAGTACTTC. It is translated as CASSAPGQTSYEQYF.

CDR3 coding DNA: TGCGCCAGCAGCAGGGAAGGACAGGGCTCTGGAAACACCATATATTTT. Translation gives CASSREGQGSGNTIYF. The genes are TRBV5-1 and TRBJ1-3; 8 nucleotides align to TRBD1. The length of the CDR3 is 16 residues. CDR1 is SGHRS, CDR2 YFSETQ, per germline. J lost 0 bases, V lost 4 bases, and 6 bases had no gene match.

This sequence joins TRBV10-1 and TRBJ1-3; 9 nucleotides agree with TRBD1. The germline gives CDR1 WNHNN, CDR2 SYGVQD (reference sequence). The CDR3 runs 18 residues. Trimming cost V 4 bases and J 0 bases; bases outside gene matches: 10. The CDR3 DNA sequence: TGCGCCAGCAGTGGACCCCCGGGACAGGGTCTCTCTGGAAACACCATATATTTT. It translates to CASSGPPGQGLSGNTIYF.

This clone was detected a few times. The chain carries TRBV19 and TRBJ1-5, with TRBD1 matching 9 bases. The CDR3 runs 18 residues. Germline V lookup: CDR1 LNHDA, CDR2 SQIVND (reference sequence). V trimming: 4 bases; J trimming: 2 bases; junction bases outside the gene matches: 12. CDR3 loop: CASSRKGQGSMGNQPQHF. The CDR3 nucleotides are TGTGCCAGTAGTAGGAAGGGACAGGGCAGTATGGGCAATCAGCCCCAGCATTTT. Filled out from reference TRBV19 and TRBJ1-5, the complete variable domain reads DGGITQSPKYLFRKEGQNVTLSCEQNLNHDAMYWYRQDPGQGLRLIYYSQIVNDFQKGDIAEGYSVSREKKESFPLTVTSAQKNPTAFYLCASSRKGQGSMGNQPQHFGDGTRLSIL.

The rearrangement links TRBV19 to TRBJ2-5, with 10 nucleotides matching TRBD1. The CDR3 loop spans 15 amino acids. Losses at the gene ends were 5 bases for V and 5 bases for J; bases not matched to a gene: 8. Germline V gene sequence: CDR1 LNHDA, CDR2 SQIVND (reference sequence). The chain's CDR3 is CASSAPGQGWETQYF. The CDR3 coding sequence is TGTGCCAGTAGTGCACCGGGACAGGGGTGGGAGACCCAGTACTTC.

The J gene is TRBJ1-2, the V gene TRBV19; possible D gene TRBD1, 6 bases. CDR1 and CDR2 (germline): LNHDA, SQIVND (reference sequence). Trimming took 11 bases from V and 4 from J, leaving 17 bases between them. The CDR3 length is 13 residues. CDR3 nucleotides: TGTGCCGTACAAGGGACATTGCTCTATGGCTACACCTTC. Translating it yields CAVQGTLLYGYTF.

J is TRBJ2-4 and V is TRBV4-1, with no clear D. Germline CDR1 reads MGHRA; CDR2 reads YSYEKL. V lost 4 bases and J lost 0, with 10 bases in between. This CDR3 is built from 15 residues. In nucleotides, the CDR3 is TGCGCCAGCAGCCCACCGAGCCTAGCCAAAAACATTCAGTACTTC. It specifies CASSPPSLAKNIQYF.

In regard to this clone: Other nucleotide sequences from this sample produce the same CDR3. The rearrangement joins TRBV14 to TRBJ1-1, with 7 bases identical to TRBD1. Germline CDR1 and CDR2: SGHDN and FVKESK. V shed 3 bases, J shed 7 bases, and the junction held 5 bases outside the gene matches. The CDR3 runs 13 residues. The CDR3: CASSQYRGGEAFF. As DNA, the CDR3 is TGTGCCAGCAGCCAGTACAGGGGCGGTGAAGCTTTCTTT.

The chain employs TRBV7-3 and TRBJ2-1; 8 positions match TRBD1. V was pared by 3 bases and J by 7 bases, with 8 bases of the junction left unmatched. The germline gives CDR1 SGHTA, CDR2 FQGTGA. The CDR3 extends over 15 amino acids. The CDR3: CASSFGQGVGNEQFF. The CDR3 DNA reads TGTGCCAGCAGCTTCGGACAGGGCGTGGGGAATGAGCAGTTCTTC.

This clone showed up just once. This rearrangement joins TRBV5-1 to TRBJ2-5; 7 nucleotides line up with TRBD2. V dropped 0 bases and J dropped 4; count of bases not matched to a gene: 9. The germline V gene has CDR1 SGHRS and CDR2 YFSETQ. The CDR3 sequence is 16 residues long. Here the CDR3 reads CASSLVGGGISETQYF. For the CDR3, the DNA is TGCGCCAGCAGCTTGGTGGGGGGAGGGATCTCAGAGACCCAGTACTTC.

This clone was seen a handful of times. The chain combines TRBV9 with TRBJ2-4, with 9 bases lining up with TRBD1. There are 16 residues in the CDR3. V lost 4 bases, J lost 5 bases, and 10 bases stayed unmatched. The germline V gene has CDR1 SGDLS and CDR2 YYNGEE. The CDR3: CASSPPTWTGENIQYF. The DNA of the CDR3 is TGTGCCAGCAGCCCGCCGACGTGGACAGGGGAAAACATTCAGTACTTC.

V usage is TRBV28 and J usage is TRBJ1-2; TRBD1 aligns across 9 bases. The V gene end was trimmed by 10 bases and the J gene end by 3 bases; junction bases not matched to a gene: 6. Germline loops: CDR1 MDHEN, CDR2 SYDVKM. This CDR3 spans 13 amino acids. The CDR3 here is CATSDRGHYGYTF. Here the CDR3 DNA reads TGTGCCACCTCGGACAGGGGACACTATGGCTACACCTTC.

This sequence joins TRBV5-1 and TRBJ2-7; TRBD1 matches 8 bases. The V gene's germline CDR1 is SGHRS and CDR2 YFSETQ. The CDR3 totals 15 residues. The V segment lost 4 bases and the J segment 3 bases; nucleotides outside the gene matches: 9. CDR3 residues: CASSRGDRKIYEQYF. The DNA of the CDR3 is TGCGCCAGCAGCCGAGGGGACAGGAAGATCTACGAGCAGTACTTC.

V and J are TRBV4-2 and TRBJ2-1; 10 bases are a match to TRBD2. The CDR3 covers 16 residues. Germline assignment: CDR1 LGHNA and CDR2 YNFKEQ. The junction had 9 bases not matched to a gene; V was cut back by 1 base and J by 9 bases. DNA for the CDR3: TGTGCCAGCAGCCAAGGGTCCAGCGGGAGGGCGGTTGAGCAGTTCTTC. Amino acids: CASSQGSSGRAVEQFF.

The rearrangement joins TRBV2 to TRBJ2-7; D call uncertain. The CDR3 is 12 residues long. CDR1 is SNHLY, CDR2 FYNNEI, per germline. V gave up 7 bases and J gave up 3 bases, with 10 bases separating them. The CDR3 DNA reads TGTGCCAGCACTAAAGAGAGCTACGAGCAGTACTTC. Residues: CASTKESYEQYF.

This clone was counted only a few times. The CDR3 nucleotides are TGTGCCAGCAGCTTAAGGTCAGGCAAGAGAAATAACAATGAGCAGTTCTTC. This encodes CASSLRSGKRNNNEQFF. V gene TRBV7-3 combines with J gene TRBJ2-1; no reliable D call. The CDR3 covers 17 residues. Trimming left V 1 base short and J 5 bases short, with 18 bases between. CDR1 SGHTA and CDR2 FQGTGA come from the germline V gene. The entire variable domain, with the rest obtained from reference TRBV7-3 and TRBJ2-1, is as follows: GAGVSQTPSNKVTEKGKYVELRCDPISGHTALYWYRQSLGQGPEFLIYFQGTGAADDSGLPNDRFFAVRPEGSVSTLKIQRTERGDSAVYLCASSLRSGKRNNNEQFFGPGTRLTVL.

The chain has TRBV5-1 and TRBJ2-3; 10 nucleotides match TRBD2. V shed 2 bases and J 0 bases; nucleotides not matched to a gene: 3. Germline CDR1 is SGHRS and CDR2 is YFSETQ. The CDR3 has 16 amino acids. The CDR3 here is CASSFGLAESTDTQYF. Here the CDR3 DNA reads TGCGCCAGCAGCTTTGGACTAGCGGAAAGCACAGATACGCAGTATTTT.

The chain has TRBV30 and TRBJ2-7; 8 bases are shared with TRBD1. Losses at the gene ends were 2 bases for V and 2 bases for J; bases not matched to a gene: 5. CDR3 length: 14 residues. CDR1 is GTSNPN, CDR2 SVGIG, per germline (reference sequence). The CDR3 DNA sequence: TGTGCCTGGAGTACCGGGACAGGAGCCTACGAGCAGTACTTC. Protein sequence: CAWSTGTGAYEQYF.

V is TRBV5-1 and J is TRBJ2-7, with D possibly matching TRBD2 (6 bases). V lost 0 bases and J lost 5, with 15 bases in between. The CDR3 totals 15 residues. Germline V gives CDR1 SGHRS, CDR2 YFSETQ. CDR3 sequence reads: CASSLAVGGVNEQYF. The CDR3 bases are TGCGCCAGCAGCTTGGCGGTGGGGGGTGTCAACGAGCAGTACTTC.

The chain couples TRBV5-1 to TRBJ2-1, with D uncertain. Trimming took off 1 base at V and 5 bases at J, with 7 bases between the two ends. This CDR3 is built from 13 residues. Germline V gene data show CDR1 as SGHRS and CDR2 as YFSETQ. The chain's CDR3 is CASSLSQDNEQFF. The CDR3 nucleotides are TGCGCCAGCAGCTTGTCTCAGGACAATGAGCAGTTCTTC.

The chain recombines TRBV5-1 with TRBJ2-2; D gene uncertain. The germline V gene has CDR1 SGHRS and CDR2 YFSETQ. CDR3 length: 14 amino acids. Trimming took 4 bases from V and 3 from J, leaving 10 bases between them. In DNA form, the CDR3 reads TGCGCCAGCAGCCTGGACGGTTACACCGGGGAGCTGTTTTTT. Its protein product is CASSLDGYTGELFF.